The clone carrying this TCR beta chain was observed many times. To make TCR beta libraries, researchers used iRepertoire HTBI primers and Arm-PCR of CDR3 regions. TCRdb recomputed calls from the multiplex PCR reads with MiXCR, one row per CDR3 protein. The sample has about 470,000 distinct CDR3 sequences, 20% to 25% seen once. The entry originates in a study of regulatory T cells in long-lasting Graves disease. The CDR3 length is 14 residues. CDR1 MNHNS and CDR2 SASEGT come from the germline V gene. Trimming removed 6 bases at V and 8 bases at J, with 17 bases between. The time point denotes: persistent/refractory GD, antithyroid drugs over 5 years with positive TRAb. PBMC RNA served as the TCR library source.

This sequence originates from a female donor with Graves disease. The sequencing here drew on peripheral blood mononuclear cells (PBMCs), taken when the disease was refractory, from a patient treated with antithyroid drugs. The rearrangement links TRBV6-1 to TRBJ1-5; no firm D call. CDR3 protein: CASSQPPGQEPQHF. The CDR3 DNA reads TGTGCCAGCAGCCAACCGCCCGGCCAAGAGCCCCAGCATTTT.